Given below is one T cell receptor (beta chain) in context. Time point defined: pretreatment peripheral blood. Patients were diagnosed with urothelial carcinoma, either locally advanced or metastatic. Patients each gave 1 to 8 samples, pretreatment and on-treatment. This specimen comes from a study of PD-L1 blockade in urothelial cancer. This CDR3 region has 16 residues. The V gene end was trimmed by 4 bases and the J gene end by 6 bases; junction bases not matched to a gene: 7. Germline V gives CDR1 SEHNR, CDR2 FQNEAQ (reference sequence). Repertoires were generated with immunoSEQ multiplex PCR, while TCRdb's copy carries only in-frame clones and drops some. Seen here are about 80,000 clones, around four fifths observed once, and the top ten hold approximately 7.1%.

The rearrangement uses TRBV7-9 and TRBJ2-2, with 11 bases that match TRBD2. The sequencing used PBMCs, collected around atezolizumab (anti-PD-L1) treatment. The source of this sequence is a man aged 40-49 years with urothelial cancer. The CDR3 sequence is CASSYLAGGRSGELFF. The CDR3 DNA reads as TGTGCCAGCAGCTACTTAGCGGGAGGGCGGTCCGGGGAGCTGTTTTTT. Variable domain in full (rest from reference TRBV7-9 and TRBJ2-2): DTGVSQNPRHKITKRGQNVTFRCDPISEHNRLYWYRQTLGQGPEFLTYFQNEAQLEKSRLLSDRFSAERPKGSFSTLEIQRTEQGDSAMYLCASSYLAGGRSGELFFGEGSRLTVL.